This TCR beta chain stems from a study of T-cell reconstitution after alpha-beta-depleted transplantation in children. Findings and caveats of the study: Reportedly, only several hundred clones from non-depleted graft cells drove alpha-beta T-cell counts at about two months. The authors attributed T-cell counts and diversity one year after transplant mostly to newly produced T cells. In some patients, recipient T cells and intrathymic progenitors surviving conditioning explained high day-60 diversity.

CDR3 length: 15 residues. CDR1 and CDR2 (germline): DFQATT, SNEGSKA (reference sequence). The V gene lost 5 bases and the J gene lost 4 bases, with 21 bases spanning the gap. A TCRbeta library incorporating unique molecular identifiers was prepared. TCRdb re-analysed the PCR reads in MiXCR, keeping a single row per CDR3 protein. Among about 240,000 distinct CDR3 sequences listed, under 30% were seen once. Comment on this clonotype: No antigen is known for it.

This receptor was obtained from a girl aged 2 to 9 with Fanconi anemia, due to receive a stem cell transplant. The genes are TRBV20-1 and TRBJ2-7, with D perhaps TRBD1 or TRBD2 (5 bases each). The input for sequencing was PBMCs, taken before TCRalphabeta/CD19-depleted stem cell transplant. This chain's CDR3 is CSAEGMGRMKYEQYF. The CDR3 DNA sequence: TGCAGTGCTGAGGGTATGGGGCGAATGAAATACGAGCAGTACTTC.